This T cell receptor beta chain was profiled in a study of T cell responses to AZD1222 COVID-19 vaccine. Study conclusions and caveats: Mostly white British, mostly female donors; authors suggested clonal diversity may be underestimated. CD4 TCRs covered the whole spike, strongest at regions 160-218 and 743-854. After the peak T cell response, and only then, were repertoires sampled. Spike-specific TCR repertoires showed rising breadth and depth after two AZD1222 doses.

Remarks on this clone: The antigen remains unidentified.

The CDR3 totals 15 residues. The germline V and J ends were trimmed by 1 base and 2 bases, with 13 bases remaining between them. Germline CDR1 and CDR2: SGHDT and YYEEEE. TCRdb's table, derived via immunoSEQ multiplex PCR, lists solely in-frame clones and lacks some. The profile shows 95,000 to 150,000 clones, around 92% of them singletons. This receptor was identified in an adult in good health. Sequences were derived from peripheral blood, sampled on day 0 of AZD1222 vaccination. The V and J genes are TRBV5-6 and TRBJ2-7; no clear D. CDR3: CASSLFGRSPYEQYF. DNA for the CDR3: TGTGCCAGCAGCTTGTTTGGCAGATCCCCCTACGAGCAGTACTTC.